This TCR beta chain was sequenced during a study of T cells after yellow fever vaccination. Broader study findings: Within FACS-sorted repertoires, abundant clonotypes contaminating from the bulk population could be present. It was a small share of clonotypes that appeared in both CD4 and CD8 compartments.

A 5'RACE template-switching step, the method used to make TCR cDNA, added a universal primer site and UMIs. TCRdb re-called the 5' RACE reads through MiXCR, storing one row per CDR3 protein. The data show approximately 550,000 distinct CDR3 sequences, approximately 13% seen once. This clonotype was detected only a few times. Its matching antigen is unknown. Germline V gives CDR1 SQVTM, CDR2 ANQGSEA. V was shortened by 2 bases and J by 5 bases, with 17 bases between the two germline ends. There are 15 residues in the CDR3. The chain joins TRBV29-1 to TRBJ2-3; the D call may be TRBD1 or TRBD2 (5 bases each). The source was PBMCs, collected on the day of the yellow fever booster vaccination. The clonotype comes from a man aged 30-40 years who received the YFV17D yellow fever vaccine. As DNA, the CDR3 is TGCAGCGTTGAACCCCGGTTCAGGGCGGGAGATACGCAGTATTTT. As protein: CSVEPRFRAGDTQYF.